The present TCR beta chain was sequenced within a study of shared clonotypes between healthy human individuals. Study results and limitations: Among non-shared clonotypes, generation probabilities were lower than among those shared by all four donors.

Replicate PCRs run on sorted subsets employed 200 ng DNA, roughly 30,000 T cell genomes. The method was immunoSEQ multiplex PCR; TCRdb's version includes in-frame clones alone and lacks a portion of them. Of about 2 million clones listed, just under 95% are singletons. The naive CD8 fraction comprised CD45RO-negative cells positively selected for CCR7 and excluded terminally differentiated effector memory CD45RA+ cells. V lost 3 bases, J lost 10 bases, and 9 bases lay in between. There are 12 residues in the CDR3. Germline V lookup: CDR1 SNHLY, CDR2 FYNNEI. In regard to this clone: Its antigen is not known.

The sample taken for sequencing was naive CD8+ T cells sorted from blood. The sequence was collected from a man between 18 and 29 years old in good health. The genes are TRBV2 and TRBJ1-4; D remains ambiguous. CDR3 amino acids: CASSDEGAKLFF. The CDR3 DNA sequence: TGTGCCAGCAGTGATGAAGGCGCAAAACTGTTTTTT.